These T cell receptor beta chains were read from a single sample in a study of T cells in Graves' hyperthyroidism and ophthalmopathy. A single record per CDR3 protein comes from TCRdb applying MiXCR to the multiplex PCR reads. Of about 520,000 distinct CDR3 sequences detected, 24% appear once; the ten largest clones hold approximately 10%. The sequenced sample was blood. The receptors were gathered from a woman in her 30s with Graves' ophthalmopathy. Both conserved end residues are part of each CDR3.

J gene: TRBJ1-1; V gene: TRBV4-1; CDR3 protein: CASSQDRDPEAFF
J gene: TRBJ1-2; V gene: TRBV6-2/TRBV6-3; CDR3 protein: CASSHGSEGYTF
J gene: TRBJ2-5; V gene: TRBV7-6; CDR3 protein: CASSPGGGGAETQYF
J gene: TRBJ1-3; V gene: TRBV11-2; CDR3 protein: CASSSFQGGSGNTIYF
J gene: TRBJ1-5; V gene: TRBV6-1; CDR3 protein: CAASGGRGSNQPQHF
J gene: TRBJ2-2; V gene: TRBV7-8; CDR3 protein: CASSPNEVTGELFF
J gene: TRBJ1-2; V gene: TRBV7-8; CDR3 protein: CASSAWEDNYGYTF
J gene: TRBJ2-2; V gene: TRBV7-9; CDR3 protein: CASSSTETGELFF
J gene: TRBJ2-7; V gene: TRBV20-1; CDR3 protein: CSARGDDYEQYF
J gene: TRBJ1-1; V gene: TRBV5-1; CDR3 protein: CSSSYDRNTEAFF
J gene: TRBJ1-5; V gene: TRBV27; CDR3 protein: CANPGGDYSNQPQHF
J gene: TRBJ1-5; V gene: TRBV10-2; CDR3 protein: CATSAYSNQPQHF
J gene: TRBJ2-7; V gene: TRBV4-1; CDR3 protein: CASSQDMDGSYEQYF
J gene: TRBJ1-2; V gene: TRBV2; CDR3 protein: CASSDDASLIVF
J gene: TRBJ1-2; V gene: TRBV27; CDR3 protein: CASSADRSYGYTF
J gene: TRBJ2-5; V gene: TRBV6-1; CDR3 protein: CASSYAEETQYF
J gene: TRBJ1-1; V gene: TRBV4-1; CDR3 protein: CASSQGSAGGGGTEAFF
J gene: TRBJ1-2; V gene: TRBV6-5; CDR3 protein: CASSYSIKDGYTF
J gene: TRBJ2-7; V gene: TRBV6-1; CDR3 protein: CASSTPGQGRYEQYF
J gene: TRBJ1-2; V gene: TRBV6-1; CDR3 protein: CASSETWEVGYTF
J gene: TRBJ2-7; V gene: TRBV7-2; CDR3 protein: CASSSPSLGGGGNEQYF
J gene: TRBJ2-5; V gene: TRBV9; CDR3 protein: CASSVAFLAGEETQYF